The 21 T cell receptor beta chains below were found in one sample sequenced in a study of molecular identifiers for immune sequencing clone quantification. TCRdb used MiXCR to reprocess the PCR reads, holding one entry per CDR3 protein. The sample consists of about 68,000 distinct CDR3 sequences, 15% to 20% of them appearing once. The material sequenced was naive CD8+ T cells from blood, with Jurkat cell RNA spiked in. Subset reported: FACS-sorted CD8+CD4-CCR7+CD45RA+ naive T cells. The receptors stem from a human donor in good health. Some libraries in this study had Jurkat cell RNA spiked in.

There are many counts of this clonotype. The genes are TRBV4-1 and TRBJ1-5; tentative D call: TRBD1 (6 bases). The CDR3 is made up of 17 amino acids. Germline CDR1 reads MGHRA; CDR2 reads YSYEKL. V was cut by 2 bases and J by 6 bases, with 20 bases left in between. As DNA, the CDR3 is TGCGCCAGCAGCCAACGGCCGGTACAGGGAGTAGGTCAGCCCCAGCATTTT. Its translation is CASSQRPVQGVGQPQHF.

This chain connects TRBV4-2 to TRBJ2-5; TRBD2 agrees at 8 bases. The CDR3 is 14 amino acids. Germline CDR1 and CDR2: LGHNA and YNFKEQ. J was trimmed by 8 bases and V by 2 bases; bases with no gene match: 7. The CDR3 DNA follows: TGTGCCAGCAGCCAAATAGCGGGAAGGGAAACCCAGTACTTC. It yields the protein CASSQIAGRETQYF.

This clonotype was observed many times. The gene calls are TRBV12-3 or TRBV12-4 and TRBJ2-7; 10 bases fit TRBD1. This CDR3 is built from 14 residues. V was pared by 6 bases and J by 1 base, with 3 bases of the junction left unmatched. This CDR3 reads CASSSGQGSYEQYF. CDR3 coding DNA: TGTGCCAGCAGCTCGGGACAGGGGTCCTACGAGCAGTACTTC.

This clonotype was observed many times. This rearrangement joins TRBV3-1 to TRBJ2-3; D uncertain. The germline gives CDR1 LGHDT, CDR2 YNNKEL (reference sequence). Trimming stripped 1 base from V and 0 bases from J, with 5 bases between. The CDR3 sequence is 14 residues long. Here the CDR3 reads CASSQVDSTDTQYF. The CDR3 region has the DNA TGTGCCAGCAGCCAAGTGGACAGCACAGATACGCAGTATTTT.

This clonotype was seen ten or more times. The gene calls are TRBV20-1 and TRBJ2-1; 13 bases line up with TRBD2. This CDR3 has 17 residues. Germline V gene lookup returns CDR1 DFQATT and CDR2 SNEGSKA (reference sequence). Unmatched junction bases numbered 11, after V lost 5 bases and J lost 4 bases. In DNA form, the CDR3 reads TGCAGTGCTCAAGAAACCGGGACTAGCGGGATATACAATGAGCAGTTCTTC. Protein sequence: CSAQETGTSGIYNEQFF.

This clonotype has a handful of counts. A much larger clonotype is one base distant, so this may be a read error. V usage is TRBV30 and J usage is TRBJ2-1, with D maybe TRBD2 (5 bases). The CDR3 is made up of 14 amino acids. Per the germline V gene, CDR1 is GTSNPN and CDR2 is SVGIG (reference sequence). The CDR3 nucleotides are TGTGCCTCCAAAAAACTAGTACCGGGAAATGAGCAGCTCTTC. This sequence encodes CASKKLVPGNEQLF.

Many counts were recorded for this clonotype. The chain couples TRBV10-2 to TRBJ1-6; a possible D gene is TRBD1 (6 bases). V was clipped by 8 bases and J by 6 bases, with 14 bases between them. The CDR3 totals 14 residues. Germline lookup yields CDR1 WSHSY and CDR2 SAAADI. The CDR3 protein is CASSVGGANSPLHF. DNA of the CDR3: TGCGCCAGCTCGGTGGGGGGGGCTAATTCACCCCTCCACTTT.

The chain uses TRBV3-1 and TRBJ2-1, with D perhaps TRBD2 (5 bases). This CDR3 contains 12 residues. Germline V gives CDR1 LGHDT, CDR2 YNNKEL (reference sequence). The V and J ends lost 0 bases and 10 bases respectively, with 7 bases between them. The CDR3 sequence: CASSQDREEQFF. CDR3 bases: TGTGCCAGCAGCCAAGACCGGGAAGAGCAGTTCTTC.

The chain joins TRBV4-1 to TRBJ2-5; tentatively, D is TRBD2 (6 bases). This CDR3 spans 15 amino acids. With 6 bases removed from V and 0 bases from J, the gap between germline ends came to 14 bases. Germline V gene data show CDR1 as MGHRA and CDR2 as YSYEKL. The CDR3: CASRGRASDQETQYF. The CDR3, as DNA: TGCGCCAGCAGAGGAAGGGCTAGCGACCAAGAGACCCAGTACTTC.

A word on this clonotype: Since the CDR3 does not end with the conserved phenylalanine or tryptophan, this likely comes from a read error. The V call is TRBV6-5, the J call TRBJ2-5; 13 nucleotides line up with TRBD2. CDR1 and CDR2 from the germline V gene are MNHEY and SVGAGI. The V gene end was trimmed by 6 bases and the J gene end by 3 bases; junction bases not matched to a gene: 4. The CDR3 has 15 residues. The CDR3: CASSPGLAGEETQYL. In DNA, the CDR3 is TGTGCCAGCAGCCCTGGACTAGCGGGAGAAGAGACCCAGTACCTC.

This clonotype was picked up many times. The chain links TRBV7-9 to TRBJ1-4, with TRBD1 matching 7 bases. V dropped 5 bases and J dropped 4; count of bases not matched to a gene: 7. This CDR3 has 15 amino acids. CDR1 and CDR2 from the germline V gene are SEHNR and FQNEAQ (reference sequence). CDR3 nucleotide sequence: TGTGCCAGCAGCCATAGGGACAGCCTTAATGAAAAACTGTTTTTT. It yields the protein CASSHRDSLNEKLFF.

This clonotype was recorded many times. The V and J genes are TRBV29-1 and TRBJ1-2; D is ambiguous. Trimming took off 4 bases at V and 4 bases at J, with 7 bases between the two ends. The V gene's germline CDR1 is SQVTM and CDR2 ANQGSEA. The CDR3 loop spans 11 amino acids. CDR3 sequence reads: CSVGAGYGYTF. CDR3 bases: TGCAGCGTTGGGGCAGGCTATGGCTACACCTTC.

The genes are TRBV5-7 and TRBJ2-4; 9 positions match TRBD1. TRBV5-7 belongs to the ORF category, with a function that is uncertain. Germline trimming cut 4 bases from V and 6 bases from J; bases unmatched to any gene: 11. The CDR3 runs to 16 residues. This chain's CDR3 is CASSEAPGQGPNIQYF. The CDR3 nucleotides read TGTGCCAGCAGCGAAGCCCCGGGACAGGGCCCAAACATTCAGTACTTC.

This clonotype was seen ten or more times. This chain joins TRBV7-6 and TRBJ2-3; 7 nucleotides agree with TRBD1. The CDR3 sequence is 16 residues long. With V trimmed by 5 bases and J by 0 bases, 8 bases remained unmatched. Per germline, CDR1 SGHVS and CDR2 FNYEAQ. The CDR3 is CASSQGTARSTDTQYF. The CDR3 bases are TGTGCCAGCAGCCAGGGGACAGCACGGAGCACAGATACGCAGTATTTT.

The chain links TRBV9 to TRBJ2-1; the D is unclear. The CDR3 has 12 amino acids. Deletions cut 1 base from V and 7 bases from J, with 6 bases between. Germline V gene lookup returns CDR1 SGDLS and CDR2 YYNGEE. The CDR3 bases are TGTGCCAGCAGCGTAAACCGGAATGAGCAGTTCTTC. Its protein is CASSVNRNEQFF.

For this clonotype: With a much larger clone just one base away, this may be a read error. This chain joins TRBV5-1 and TRBJ2-1; D is tentatively TRBD1 or TRBD2 (10 bases each). The CDR3 is 18 amino acids. The germline gives CDR1 SGHRS, CDR2 YFSETQ. The V end lost 0 bases, the J end lost 9 bases, and 25 bases lay between the germline ends. This chain's CDR3 is CASSLGQGAEREGSEQFF. The CDR3 DNA sequence: TGCGCCAGCAGCTTGGGACAGGGGGCAGAGCGGGAGGGCTCTGAGCAGTTCTTC. The full variable domain, its missing parts supplied by reference TRBV5-1 and TRBJ2-1, is KAGVTQTPRYLIKTRGQQVTLSCSPISGHRSVSWYQQTPGQGLQFLFEYFSETQRNKGNFPGRFSGRQFSNSRSEMNVSTLELGDSALYLCASSLGQGAEREGSEQFFGPGTRLTVL.

Ten or more counts support this clonotype. This rearrangement joins TRBV27 to TRBJ2-2, with 7 bases aligning to TRBD2. Germline loops: CDR1 MNHEY, CDR2 SMNVEV (reference sequence). The CDR3 is 15 amino acids. Trimming at V came to 1 base and at J to 4 bases, leaving 3 bases not matched to a gene. The CDR3, as DNA: TGTGCCAGCAGTTTATTAGGGACTATCACCGGGGAGCTGTTTTTT. It is translated as CASSLLGTITGELFF.

This clonotype appeared many times. The V call is TRBV5-1, the J call TRBJ2-7, with unresolved D. CDR1 and CDR2 (germline): SGHRS, YFSETQ. V lost 0 bases and J 2 bases, leaving 12 bases between the germline ends. The CDR3 covers 15 residues. This CDR3 is CASSLDATSTYEQYF. CDR3 bases: TGCGCCAGCAGCTTGGATGCGACAAGTACCTACGAGCAGTACTTC.

This clonotype was seen ten or more times. The chain couples TRBV29-1 to TRBJ2-7, with 8 bases identical to TRBD2. V dropped 2 bases and J dropped 2; count of bases not matched to a gene: 8. The CDR3 is 15 residues long. The germline gives CDR1 SQVTM, CDR2 ANQGSEA. CDR3 sequence: CSVETGELAAYEQYF. As DNA, the CDR3 is TGCAGCGTTGAAACGGGGGAACTAGCGGCCTACGAGCAGTACTTC.

This clonotype was picked up many times. J is TRBJ2-1 and V is TRBV20-1; 14 nucleotides align to TRBD2. Germline-derived CDR1 and CDR2 are DFQATT and SNEGSKA (reference sequence). CDR3 length: 16 amino acids. V lost 1 base, J lost 1 base, and 0 bases stayed unmatched. The CDR3 region is CSARGLAGGSYNEQFF. The CDR3 DNA sequence: TGCAGTGCTAGAGGACTAGCGGGAGGGTCCTACAATGAGCAGTTCTTC.

In this sample, this clonotype turned up a few times. Its ends do not fully match the called genes, so a read error is possible. V is TRBV7-8 and J is TRBJ2-7; D remains ambiguous. In germline, CDR1 is SGHVS, CDR2 FQNEAQ. The CDR3 is 14 residues long. The CDR3 protein is CASGLEARWPEQYF. The CDR3 coding sequence is TGTGCCAGCGGCTTAGAGGCCAGATGGCCCGAGCAGTACTTC.